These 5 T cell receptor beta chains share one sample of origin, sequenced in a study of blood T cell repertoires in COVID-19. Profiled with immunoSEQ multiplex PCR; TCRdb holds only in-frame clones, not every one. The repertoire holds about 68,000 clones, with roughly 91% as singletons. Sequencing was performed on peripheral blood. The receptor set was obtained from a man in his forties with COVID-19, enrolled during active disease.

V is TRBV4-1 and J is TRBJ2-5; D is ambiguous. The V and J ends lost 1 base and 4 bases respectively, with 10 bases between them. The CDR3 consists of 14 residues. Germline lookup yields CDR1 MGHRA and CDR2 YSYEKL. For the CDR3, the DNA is TGCGCCAGCAGCCAAGTCGCTGAGAGAGAGACCCAGTACTTC. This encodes CASSQVAERETQYF.

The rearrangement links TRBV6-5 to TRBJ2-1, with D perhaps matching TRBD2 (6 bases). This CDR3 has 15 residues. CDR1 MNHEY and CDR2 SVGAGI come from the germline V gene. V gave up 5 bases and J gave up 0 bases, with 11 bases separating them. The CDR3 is CASSRREISYNEQFF. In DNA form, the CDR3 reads TGTGCCAGCAGTCGCCGGGAGATCTCCTACAATGAGCAGTTCTTC.

CDR3 protein: CASRGTGVYEQYF. The CDR3 region has the DNA TGTGCCAGCAGAGGGACAGGGGTCTACGAGCAGTACTTC. The chain combines TRBV6-5 with TRBJ2-7; 10 bases align to TRBD1. The V and J ends lost 6 bases and 3 bases, in that order; junction bases with no gene match: 2. The CDR3 covers 13 residues. The V gene's germline CDR1 is MNHEY and CDR2 SVGAGI.

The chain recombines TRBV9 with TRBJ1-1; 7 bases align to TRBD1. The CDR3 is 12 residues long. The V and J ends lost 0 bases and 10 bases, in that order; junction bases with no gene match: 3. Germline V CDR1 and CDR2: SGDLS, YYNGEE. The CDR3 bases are TGTGCCAGCAGCGTAGACAGGGGCCGAGCTTTCTTT. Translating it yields CASSVDRGRAFF.

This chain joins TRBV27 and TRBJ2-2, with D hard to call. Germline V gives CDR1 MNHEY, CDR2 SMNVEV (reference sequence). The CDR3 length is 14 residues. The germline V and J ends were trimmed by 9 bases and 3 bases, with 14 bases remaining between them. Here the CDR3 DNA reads TGTGCCAGTAAAACTATCCGGGACACCGGGGAGCTGTTTTTT. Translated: CASKTIRDTGELFF.